The rows below give T cell receptor beta chains drawn from one sample of a study of Graves' ophthalmopathy and Graves' hyperthyroidism. TCRdb ran MiXCR on the multiplex PCR reads and lists one entry per CDR3 protein. Here the sample spans some 350,000 distinct CDR3 sequences, 17% being singletons. The sequenced sample was peripheral blood. The source of these receptors is an adult woman with stable Graves' hyperthyroidism. Both conserved end residues are part of each CDR3. Fields, in order: clone size, D gene, J gene, V gene, CDR3 DNA, CDR3 protein. D genes are given only for firm matches. The size field is filled for only some rows; it gives once, few, many or a size class.

>many|.|TRBJ1-5|TRBV11-2
TGTGCCAGCAGCTTAGGGAGTGGCAATCAGCCCCAGCATTTT
CASSLGSGNQPQHF
>many|TRBD1|TRBJ2-5|TRBV6-5
TGTGCCAGCAGCGTTGGGACAGGACACCAAGAGACCCAGTACTTC
CASSVGTGHQETQYF
>many|TRBD1|TRBJ1-5|TRBV6-2/TRBV6-3
TGTGCCAGCAAGGGACAGGGGATAAGCCATCAGCCCCAGCATTTT
CASKGQGISHQPQHF
>few|TRBD1|TRBJ1-1|TRBV6-1
TGTGCCAGCAGCGACAGGGATCGGACTGAAGCTTTCTTT
CASSDRDRTEAFF
>many|.|TRBJ2-5|TRBV10-3
TGTGCCATCAGTGAGGACAGTACGCAAGAGACCCAGTACTTC
CAISEDSTQETQYF
>few|TRBD1|TRBJ1-2|TRBV6-2/TRBV6-3
TGTGCCAGCAGTGACTACAGGGGGCGCGACTATGGCTACACCTTC
CASSDYRGRDYGYTF
>many|.|TRBJ1-1|TRBV6-2/TRBV6-3
TGTGCCAGCAGTTATGTCCCGGGGATGAACACTGAAGCTTTCTTT
CASSYVPGMNTEAFF
>many|.|TRBJ2-5|TRBV7-8
TGTGCCAGCAGCTTAAATTGGTTGTCTTTGGGACGCCCACAAGAGACCCAGTACTTC
CASSLNWLSLGRPQETQYF
>many|TRBD1|TRBJ2-5|TRBV13
TGTGCCAGCACCCAGAGCCGGGACAGAACGCAAGAGACCCAGTACTTC
CASTQSRDRTQETQYF
>many|TRBD1|TRBJ2-7|TRBV10-2
TGCGCCAGCAGTGCCCAGACAGGGATAGAGCAGTACTTC
CASSAQTGIEQYF
>many|TRBD2|TRBJ2-2|TRBV29-1
TGCAGCGTTGTAACCAATAGCGGGATTACTGTCGGGGAGCTGTTTTTT
CSVVTNSGITVGELFF
>many|.|TRBJ2-4|TRBV7-3
TGTGCCAGCAGCCCGCGGCTAGAGGTTAGCCCAGCGACCAAAAACATTCAGTACTTC
CASSPRLEVSPATKNIQYF
>.|TRBD1|TRBJ2-7|TRBV6-1
TGTGCCAGCTTCGACAGGGGACTGACTTACGAGCAGTACTTC
CASFDRGLTYEQYF
>many|TRBD1|TRBJ1-2|TRBV29-1
TGCAGCGTTGAAGGGGGGACAGGGGGCCGGTGGTATGGCTACACCTTC
CSVEGGTGGRWYGYTF
>many|TRBD1|TRBJ1-5|TRBV2
TGTGCCAGCAGTGATTTGACAGGGGGCGGTCAGCCCCAGCATTTT
CASSDLTGGGQPQHF
>many|.|TRBJ1-3|TRBV11-2
TGTGCCAGCAGCCTAGACTACTCTGGAAACACCATATATTTT
CASSLDYSGNTIYF
>few|TRBD1|TRBJ1-6|TRBV28
TGTGCCAGCAGTTTGACAGGGGTTATCTCTTCACCCCTCCACTTT
CASSLTGVISSPLHF
>few|.|TRBJ2-7|TRBV5-5
TGTGCCAGCAGCTTGGTCGGACTCGATGGGGAGCAGTACTTC
CASSLVGLDGEQYF
>many|.|TRBJ1-1|TRBV27
TGTGCCAGCAGTTTGGTAGGAAGCACTGAAGCTTTCTTT
CASSLVGSTEAFF
>many|.|TRBJ1-2|TRBV16
TGTGCCAGCAGCCAATCCGGGGGTTCCTATGGCTACACCTTC
CASSQSGGSYGYTF
>many|.|TRBJ1-1|TRBV7-9
TGTGCCAGCAGCTTAGAGGTGAACATGAACACTGAAGCTTTCTTT
CASSLEVNMNTEAFF
>.|TRBD2|TRBJ2-1|TRBV6-2/TRBV6-3
TGTGCCAGCAGTCGTCCCGGGACTAGCGGTCGGAGAGAGCAGTTCTTC
CASSRPGTSGRREQFF
>many|.|TRBJ1-1|TRBV6-2/TRBV6-3
TGTGCCAGCAGCCCCGGTGTTACGCAACAGCTGAACACTGAAGCTTTCTTT
CASSPGVTQQLNTEAFF
>.|.|TRBJ1-1|TRBV29-1
TGCAGCGTCGCCCCGGGACTCCGGGGCACTGAAGCTTTCTTT
CSVAPGLRGTEAFF
>.|.|TRBJ1-5|TRBV4-1
TGCGCCAGCAGCCAAGTAGTCAATCAGCCCCAGCATTTT
CASSQVVNQPQHF
>many|TRBD2|TRBJ2-2|TRBV24-1
TGTGCCACCAGTGATCCAGGGACTAGCGGGAACACCGGGGAGCTGTTTTTT
CATSDPGTSGNTGELFF
>.|.|TRBJ2-7|TRBV6-5
TGTGCCAGCAGTTACTCGAGAGGGCTGGGGAACTACGAGCAGTACTTC
CASSYSRGLGNYEQYF
>many|.|TRBJ2-2|TRBV12-3/TRBV12-4
TGTGCCAGCAGCACCGGGGAGCTGTTTTTT
CASSTGELFF
>many|TRBD1|TRBJ2-2|TRBV7-3
TGTGCCAGCAGCGGCCTTGGACAGGGTCGTTACACCGGGGAGCTGTTTTTT
CASSGLGQGRYTGELFF
>many|TRBD1|TRBJ1-3|TRBV6-2/TRBV6-3
TGTGCCAGCAGTTACCGACAGGGTGCTGGAAACACCATATATTTT
CASSYRQGAGNTIYF
>many|.|TRBJ1-6|TRBV4-3
TGCGCCAGCAGCCAAGATGGGGGACGAAATTCACCCCTCCACTTT
CASSQDGGRNSPLHF
>many|.|TRBJ1-5|TRBV27
TGTGCCAGCAGTTCCGACAGTTATGATCAGCCCCAGCATTTT
CASSSDSYDQPQHF
>.|.|TRBJ2-7|TRBV11-2
TGTGCCAGCAGCCAACTGCCCCGGCAGGGGCAAAGGAGCTACGAGCAGTACTTC
CASSQLPRQGQRSYEQYF
>many|.|TRBJ1-2|TRBV6-2/TRBV6-3
TGTGCCAGCAGTCCAGCGTATGGCTACACCTTC
CASSPAYGYTF
>.|.|TRBJ1-6|TRBV20-1
TGCAGTGCTCTAGACCGGGGCTATAATATCCCCCTCCACTTT
CSALDRGYNIPLHF
>.|.|TRBJ2-6|TRBV29-1
TGCAGCGTTGTGGGGTCCTCTGGGGCCAACGTCCTGACTTTC
CSVVGSSGANVLTF
>few|TRBD1|TRBJ1-2|TRBV3-1
TGTGCCAGCAGCCAGGGACAGGGTGATGGCTACACCTTC
CASSQGQGDGYTF
>many|.|TRBJ2-7|TRBV7-4
TGTGCCAGCAACTTAACCTACAGCTATAGTAAAGTTGAGCAGTACTTC
CASNLTYSYSKVEQYF
>many|.|TRBJ1-2|TRBV12-3/TRBV12-4
TGTGCCAGCAGCAAACAGGGAAACTATGGCTACACCTTC
CASSKQGNYGYTF
>few|.|TRBJ2-2|TRBV11-1
TGTGCCAGCAGCTTAGATTATGGCCGAGAGCCCACCGGGGAGCTGTTTTTT
CASSLDYGREPTGELFF
>many|TRBD1|TRBJ2-7|TRBV7-6
TGTGCCAGCAGCTTAGCTCGGACAGGGGGCTACGAGCAGTACTTC
CASSLARTGGYEQYF
>many|.|TRBJ2-7|TRBV25-1
TGTGCCAGCAGTGAAGAGGCCCTAGGTTGGGATTCCTACGAGCAGTACTTC
CASSEEALGWDSYEQYF
>many|.|TRBJ1-6|TRBV7-9
TGTGCCAGCAGCTTAGTGCGGGGCGAGGTCGGCAATTCACCCCTCCACTTT
CASSLVRGEVGNSPLHF
>.|.|TRBJ2-7|TRBV6-5
TGTGCCAGCAGTTCTACCGTGGGGTTCCCCCCTCTCGAGCAGTACTTC
CASSSTVGFPPLEQYF
>many|.|TRBJ2-7|TRBV12-3/TRBV12-4
TGTGCCAGCGGCAGGACCTACGAGCAGTACTTC
CASGRTYEQYF
>.|.|TRBJ1-2|TRBV30
TGTGCCTGGAGTAAGCAGGGGAGCTATGGCTACACCTTC
CAWSKQGSYGYTF
>many|.|TRBJ2-3|TRBV28
TGTGCCAGCAGTACAAAGACCGACACAGATACGCAGTATTTT
CASSTKTDTDTQYF
>many|TRBD1|TRBJ2-4|TRBV18
TGTGCCAGCTCAAACGGACAGGGGAGTTGGGCAAACATTCAGTACTTC
CASSNGQGSWANIQYF
>.|TRBD2|TRBJ2-5|TRBV5-4
TGTGCCAGCAGCTTGGCGGGAGGACTACAAGAGACCCAGTACTTC
CASSLAGGLQETQYF
>few|.|TRBJ2-3|TRBV20-1
TGCAGCTTCGGACTTGCCACAGATACGCAGTATTTT
CSFGLATDTQYF
>many|.|TRBJ2-2|TRBV19
TGTGCCAGTATGGGCAGGGACAACACCGGGGAGCTGTTTTTT
CASMGRDNTGELFF
>once|.|TRBJ2-7|TRBV6-2/TRBV6-3
TGTGCCAGCAGTTACCACATGCTGACAGACCGGGTGGACGAGCAGTACTTC
CASSYHMLTDRVDEQYF
>.|.|TRBJ2-7|TRBV4-1
TGCGCCAGCAGCCTAGAACCGGGACTTGCCTACGAGCAGTACTTC
CASSLEPGLAYEQYF